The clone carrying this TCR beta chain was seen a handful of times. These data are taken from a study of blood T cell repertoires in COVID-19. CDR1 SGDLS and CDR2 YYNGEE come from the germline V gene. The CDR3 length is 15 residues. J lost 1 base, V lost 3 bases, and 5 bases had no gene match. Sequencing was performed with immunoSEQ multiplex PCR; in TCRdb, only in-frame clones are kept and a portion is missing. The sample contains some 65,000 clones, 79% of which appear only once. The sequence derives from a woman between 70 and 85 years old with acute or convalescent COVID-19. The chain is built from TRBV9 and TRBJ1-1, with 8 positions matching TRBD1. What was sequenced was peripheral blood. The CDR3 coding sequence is TGTGCCAGCAGCGAATCCGGGACAGGGAACACTGAAGCTTTCTTT. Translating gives CASSESGTGNTEAFF.